The 22 T cell receptor beta chains given below trace back to one sample, sequenced in a study of blood T cell repertoires in COVID-19. Profiled with immunoSEQ multiplex PCR; TCRdb holds only in-frame clones, not every one. The sample consists of fewer than 200,000 clones, approximately 85% of them appearing once. Sequencing input: peripheral blood. Receptors were obtained from a man in his 60s who had recovered from COVID-19.

J is TRBJ2-5 and V is TRBV10-3, with TRBD2 identical over 12 bases. This CDR3 is built from 15 residues. The V gene end was trimmed by 8 bases and the J gene end by 0 bases; junction bases not matched to a gene: 4. Germline V lookup: CDR1 ENHRY, CDR2 SYGVKD. CDR3 in amino acids: CAIGRTSGDQETQYF. The DNA of the CDR3 is TGTGCCATCGGGAGGACTAGCGGGGACCAAGAGACCCAGTACTTC.

This chain uses TRBV30 with TRBJ1-1; TRBD1 matches 7 bases. The CDR3 spans 13 residues. The J segment lost 5 bases and the V segment lost 5 bases, leaving 8 bases of the junction unmatched. Germline CDR1 GTSNPN, CDR2 SVGIG (reference sequence). CDR3 region: CAWELAGGTEAFF. DNA for the CDR3: TGTGCCTGGGAGCTCGCAGGGGGAACTGAAGCTTTCTTT. Filled out from reference TRBV30 and TRBJ1-1, the complete variable domain reads SQTIHQWPATLVQPVGSPLSLECTVEGTSNPNLYWYRQAAGRGLQLLFYSVGIGQISSEVPQNLSASRPQDRQFILSSKKLLLSDSGFYLCAWELAGGTEAFFGQGTRLTVV.

This chain links TRBV6-2 or TRBV6-3 with TRBJ1-2, with 9 bases that match TRBD1. The germline gives CDR1 MNHEY, CDR2 SVGEGT. J lost 4 bases, V lost 6 bases, and 6 bases had no gene match. The CDR3 consists of 14 residues. The CDR3 here is CASSGDRERYGYTF. Here the CDR3 DNA reads TGTGCCAGCAGCGGGGACAGGGAACGCTATGGCTACACCTTC.

This clone was seen more than once but under ten times. The chain combines TRBV10-3 with TRBJ2-2, with D possibly being TRBD2 (6 bases). This CDR3 is 14 amino acids long. Between the trimmed V and J ends, which lost 11 bases and 6 bases, there was a span of 19 bases. The germline V gene has CDR1 ENHRY and CDR2 SYGVKD. The CDR3 bases are TGTGCCGCAACGCCCGGCGGCGGGGCCGGGGAGCTGTTTTTT. As protein: CAATPGGGAGELFF.

The rearrangement links TRBV6-6 to TRBJ1-1; possible D gene TRBD1, 6 bases. Trimming removed 5 bases at V and 4 bases at J, with 14 bases between. The length of the CDR3 is 14 residues. Germline loops: CDR1 MNHNY, CDR2 SVGAGI (reference sequence). In nucleotides, the CDR3 is TGTGCCAGCAGTATATGGGGAGGGGGCACTGAAGCTTTCTTT. This codes for CASSIWGGGTEAFF.

The chain links TRBV19 to TRBJ1-2; a weak D match, TRBD1 (5 bases). Germline V CDR1 and CDR2: LNHDA, SQIVND (reference sequence). The CDR3 sequence is 14 residues long. V was pared by 9 bases and J by 4 bases, with 18 bases between. CDR3 DNA: TGTGCCAGCCAACAGGTCATTGGCATCTATGGCTACACCTTC. This translates into CASQQVIGIYGYTF.

The chain is built from TRBV7-9 and TRBJ2-1; D is perhaps TRBD2 (5 bases). CDR3 length: 13 residues. The V gene's germline CDR1 is SEHNR and CDR2 FQNEAQ (reference sequence). V lost 1 base to trimming and J lost 8 bases, with 9 bases between them. The CDR3 sequence: CASSLGLAHEQFF. CDR3 nucleotides: TGTGCCAGCAGCTTAGGGCTAGCCCATGAGCAGTTCTTC.

The chain is built from TRBV6-2 or TRBV6-3 and TRBJ2-2; the D gene is possibly TRBD1 (6 bases). V was clipped by 7 bases and J by 3 bases, with 15 bases between them. The germline CDR1 and CDR2 sequences are MNHEY and SVGEGT. There are 15 residues in the CDR3. The CDR3 region has the DNA TGTGCCAGCACCCCAGGGGCGAGGTACACCGGGGAGCTGTTTTTT. This translates into CASTPGARYTGELFF.

The chain has TRBV18 and TRBJ1-5, with D tentatively TRBD1 (6 bases). Trimming took 3 bases from V and 4 from J, leaving 13 bases between them. CDR3 length: 15 residues. Looked up from germline, CDR1 is KGHSH and CDR2 is LQKENI. The CDR3 DNA reads as TGTGCCAGCTCACCGAACAGGGAGGGAAATCAGCCCCAGCATTTT. Translation: CASSPNREGNQPQHF.

This sequence joins TRBV2 and TRBJ2-2; D perhaps matches TRBD2 (6 bases). Germline CDR1 and CDR2: SNHLY and FYNNEI. CDR3 size: 13 residues. Trimming removed 5 bases at V and 6 bases at J, with 10 bases between. In nucleotides, the CDR3 is TGTGCCAGCAGTAAGACTAGTCCCGGGGAGCTGTTTTTT. Its translation: CASSKTSPGELFF.

The chain is built from TRBV29-1 and TRBJ2-1; TRBD2 aligns across 7 bases. The length of the CDR3 is 14 residues. V shed 5 bases and J 4 bases; nucleotides not matched to a gene: 8. Germline values: CDR1 SQVTM, CDR2 ANQGSEA. The CDR3 nucleotides are TGCAGCGTTATGATGGGGGGGTGGTACAATGAGCAGTTCTTC. This encodes CSVMMGGWYNEQFF.

V gene TRBV9 combines with J gene TRBJ2-1; 9 nucleotides line up with TRBD2. This CDR3 spans 16 amino acids. With 7 bases clipped from V and 3 bases from J, the junction kept 11 bases outside the gene matches. Per the germline V gene, CDR1 is SGDLS and CDR2 is YYNGEE. This chain's CDR3 is CASLQNPAGGYNEQFF. The DNA for the CDR3 is TGTGCCAGCCTACAAAACCCAGCGGGGGGCTACAATGAGCAGTTCTTC.

The V and J genes are TRBV25-1 and TRBJ1-1, with D perhaps matching TRBD1 (5 bases). Germline V gives CDR1 MGHDK, CDR2 SYGVNS. Trimming cost V 5 bases and J 8 bases, with 21 bases left between them. This CDR3 is 15 amino acids long. CDR3 residues: CASSYSDTQGKEAFF. DNA of the CDR3: TGTGCCAGCAGTTACTCGGACACACAAGGGAAGGAAGCTTTCTTT. Variable domain in full (rest from reference TRBV25-1 and TRBJ1-1): EADIYQTPRYLVIGTGKKITLECSQTMGHDKMYWYQQDPGMELHLIHYSYGVNSTEKGDLSSESTVSRIRTEHFPLTLESARPSHTSQYLCASSYSDTQGKEAFFGQGTRLTVV.

The genes are TRBV7-2 and TRBJ1-6; D unresolved. V lost 5 bases, J lost 9 bases, and 17 bases lay in between. The CDR3 runs to 15 residues. The germline gives CDR1 SGHTA, CDR2 FQGNSA. CDR3 sequence (DNA): TGTGCCAGCAGCCTCCCCTTTCCGGTCGCTTCACCCCTCCACTTT. Protein sequence: CASSLPFPVASPLHF.

The chain recombines TRBV24-1 with TRBJ2-3; TRBD2 is a possible D gene (5 bases). Per germline, CDR1 KGHDR and CDR2 SFDVKD. The CDR3 contains 16 residues. Trimming took 5 bases from V and 2 from J, leaving 16 bases between them. This CDR3 is CATSANTGGYTDTQYF. The CDR3 coding sequence is TGTGCCACCAGTGCCAACACCGGCGGGTACACAGATACGCAGTATTTT.

The CDR3 DNA sequence: TGTGCCAGCAGTTTCCCCCTCCTGGGGGAGCTGTTTTTT. Encoded protein: CASSFPLLGELFF. The chain carries TRBV12-3 or TRBV12-4 and TRBJ2-2; D not resolved. V lost 3 bases, J lost 8 bases, and 10 bases lay in between. This CDR3 region has 13 residues.

To note about this clone: Its ends do not fully match the called genes, so a read error is possible. The V and J genes are TRBV7-7 and TRBJ2-5; perhaps TRBD1 as D (6 bases). The CDR3 runs 22 residues. Germline V CDR1 and CDR2: SSHAT, FNYEAQ (reference sequence). The CDR3 sequence: CASNLSPVDGRRDTGYQETQYF. The CDR3 DNA reads TGTGCTAGCAACTTATCCCCGGTGGACGGCCGCCGGGACACCGGATACCAAGAGACCCAGTACTTC. Full variable domain (outside the CDR3, taken from reference TRBV7-7 and TRBJ2-5): GAGVSQSPRYKVTKRGQDVTLRCDPISSHATLYWYQQALGQGPEFLTYFNYEAQPDKSGLPSDRFSAERPEGSISTLTIQRTEQRDSAMYRCASNLSPVDGRRDTGYQETQYFGPGTRLLVL.

Here the CDR3 reads CASSLLGQGNLQETQYF. CDR3 DNA sequence: TGTGCCAGCAGTTTATTAGGGCAGGGAAATTTGCAAGAGACCCAGTACTTC. This chain joins TRBV27 and TRBJ2-5, with TRBD1 as a possible D gene (5 bases). Trimming removed 1 base at V and 2 bases at J, with 17 bases between. Germline V gene lookup returns CDR1 MNHEY and CDR2 SMNVEV (reference sequence). The CDR3 contains 17 residues.

A word on this clone: Other DNA sequences in this specimen translate into the identical CDR3. The V gene is TRBV6-5, the J gene TRBJ1-1; unclear D gene. The V gene lost 0 bases and the J gene lost 2 bases, with 7 bases spanning the gap. The CDR3 loop spans 14 amino acids. Germline CDR1 MNHEY, CDR2 SVGAGI. The CDR3 is CASSYSYRNTEAFF. CDR3 coding DNA: TGTGCCAGCAGTTACTCGTACAGAAACACTGAAGCTTTCTTT.

The chain has TRBV11-2 and TRBJ2-1; 11 positions match TRBD2. The CDR3 spans 16 residues. Germline-derived CDR1 and CDR2 are SGHAT and FQNNGV. J lost 7 bases, V lost 5 bases, and 10 bases had no gene match. The CDR3 bases are TGTGCCAGCAGCCCCCGACTAGCGGGGATCGCGAATGAGCAGTTCTTC. Translation gives CASSPRLAGIANEQFF.

The chain couples TRBV4-2 to TRBJ2-2, with 10 bases identical to TRBD1. The germline gives CDR1 LGHNA, CDR2 YNFKEQ. The CDR3 has 17 amino acids. J was trimmed by 6 bases and V by 2 bases; bases with no gene match: 9. CDR3 protein: CASSQLGTGAKAGELFF. CDR3 nucleotides: TGTGCCAGCAGCCAACTGGGGACAGGGGCGAAGGCCGGGGAGCTGTTTTTT.

The rearrangement links TRBV5-1 to TRBJ1-1; 7 bases are a match to TRBD1. The junction had 8 bases not matched to a gene; V was cut back by 3 bases and J by 3 bases. This CDR3 spans 15 amino acids. Germline CDR1 SGHRS, CDR2 YFSETQ. CDR3 sequence reads: CASSSDRLGDTEAFF. The CDR3 DNA is TGCGCCAGCAGCTCGGACAGGTTGGGGGACACTGAAGCTTTCTTT. Using reference TRBV5-1 and TRBJ1-1 for the parts outside the CDR3, the full variable domain is KAGVTQTPRYLIKTRGQQVTLSCSPISGHRSVSWYQQTPGQGLQFLFEYFSETQRNKGNFPGRFSGRQFSNSRSEMNVSTLELGDSALYLCASSSDRLGDTEAFFGQGTRLTVV.